This T cell receptor (beta chain) was sequenced in a study of radiotherapy plus CTLA-4 blockade in lung cancer. Across the study: Objective responses were recorded in less than 20% of patients, with disease control recorded in 25% to 35%. Study-level points and caveats: Together with interferon-beta, which increased in serum after radiation, early dynamic changes in blood T cell clones were reportedly the best predictors of response. An expansion of tumor-derived TCR clones occurred in blood after radiotherapy plus ipilimumab.

Germline values: CDR1 SGHVS, CDR2 FNYEAQ. V lost 5 bases and J 4 bases, leaving 12 bases between the germline ends. This CDR3 is built from 14 residues. This clone came up a few times. The antigen is unknown. TCRdb's table, derived via immunoSEQ multiplex PCR, lists solely in-frame clones and lacks some. The repertoire holds 81,000 or so clones, about 80% seen once, with approximately 0.8% in the top ten. Participants had chemo-refractory metastatic non-small-cell lung cancer and were treated with focal radiation plus ipilimumab CTLA-4 blockade. The sample here was peripheral blood, taken from a patient treated with radiotherapy plus ipilimumab. The TCR comes from a human donor with non-small cell lung cancer who had stable disease on radiotherapy plus ipilimumab. V is TRBV7-6 and J is TRBJ2-1; D may match TRBD1 or TRBD2 (5 bases each). The CDR3 sequence is CASSHEGQYNEQFF. As DNA, the CDR3 is TGTGCCAGCAGCCATGAGGGGCAGTACAATGAGCAGTTCTTC.